This entry describes one T cell receptor beta chain. CDR3 size: 11 residues. Trimming removed 1 base at V and 6 bases at J, with 3 bases between. The V gene's germline CDR1 is GTSNPN and CDR2 SVGIG (reference sequence). TCRdb called the 5' RACE reads again in MiXCR, with one record for every CDR3 protein. The repertoire holds under 500,000 distinct CDR3 sequences, with over 11% as singletons. This entry is derived from a study of identical twins. The data were also submitted as part of a second study, on yellow fever vaccine responses in identical twins.

This clonotype was obtained from a woman younger than 35 in good health. The sequenced sample was CD4+ T cells sorted from blood. The chain recombines TRBV30 with TRBJ2-2; D gene unclear. The CDR3 DNA reads as TGTGCCTGGAGTGATCCCGGGGAGCTGTTTTTT. Amino acid sequence: CAWSDPGELFF.